This T cell receptor beta chain was profiled in a study of T cells after yellow fever vaccination. Notes on the study in general: Primary-vaccination clones mostly resurfaced post-booster (about 95% CD4, roughly 87% CD8). A small share of clonotypes appeared in both CD4 and CD8 compartments. Secondary responses were weaker yet peaked faster, day 5 versus 15.

Germline V gene data show CDR1 as SNHLY and CDR2 as FYNNEI. Trimming took 6 bases from V and 2 from J; bases not matched to a gene: 9. This CDR3 spans 16 amino acids. TCR cDNA was made by 5'RACE template switching, adding a universal primer site and UMIs. From the 5' RACE reads, TCRdb called clonotypes with MiXCR, one entry per CDR3 protein. This table holds 450,000 to 650,000 distinct CDR3 sequences, 21% found once. In the case of this clonotype: The antigen is not known.

The sequencing here drew on PBMCs, taken around 3 weeks after the first yellow fever vaccination. The sequence was collected from a man between 18 and 35 years old who received the YFV17D yellow fever vaccine. The V and J genes are TRBV2 and TRBJ1-5; 8 nucleotides match TRBD1. The CDR3 bases are TGTGCCAGCAGCGGTACAGGGGGGATACGCAATCAGCCCCAGCATTTT. Translated, it gives CASSGTGGIRNQPQHF.